Listed here are 30 T cell receptor beta chains from one sample, sequenced in a study of T cell responses to AZD1222 COVID-19 vaccine. Only in-frame clones appear in the TCRdb table, and some are missing; sequencing was by immunoSEQ multiplex PCR. Of approximately 76,000 clones in the sample, 82% were seen once. The sequencing here drew on peripheral blood, taken on day 0 of AZD1222 vaccination. The source is an adult in good health.

V gene TRBV9 combines with J gene TRBJ2-7; 9 bases align to TRBD1. This CDR3 is built from 15 residues. Germline-derived CDR1 and CDR2 are SGDLS and YYNGEE. V shed 1 base and J 2 bases; nucleotides not matched to a gene: 4. CDR3 residues: CASSVTGTGTYEQYF. CDR3 bases: TGTGCCAGCAGCGTAACCGGGACAGGGACCTACGAGCAGTACTTC.

The V gene is TRBV7-9, the J gene TRBJ1-4; possibly TRBD1 for D (6 bases). Germline loops: CDR1 SEHNR, CDR2 FQNEAQ (reference sequence). The CDR3 consists of 14 residues. The V end lost 7 bases, the J end lost 6 bases, and 15 bases lay between the germline ends. CDR3 sequence (DNA): TGTGCCAGCACCCCTTCGGGGGGCGATGAAAAACTGTTTTTT. Protein sequence: CASTPSGGDEKLFF.

The V gene is TRBV7-8, the J gene TRBJ1-2; D not certain. CDR1 SGHVS and CDR2 FQNEAQ come from the germline V gene. The germline V and J ends were trimmed by 1 base and 3 bases, with 6 bases remaining between them. The CDR3 is 13 residues long. CDR3 coding DNA: TGTGCCAGCAGCTTAGGGACGGACTATGGCTACACCTTC. The encoded protein is CASSLGTDYGYTF. The full variable domain, rest sourced from reference TRBV7-8 and TRBJ1-2, is GAGVSQSPRYKVAKRGQDVALRCDPISGHVSLFWYQQALGQGPEFLTYFQNEAQLDKSGLPSDRFFAERPEGSVSTLKIQRTQQEDSAVYLCASSLGTDYGYTFGSGTRLTVV.

Notes on this clone: The junction departs from germline at one end; a sequencing error may be responsible. The J gene is TRBJ1-3, the V gene TRBV6-5, with D possibly being TRBD1 (5 bases). Germline CDR1 reads MNHEY; CDR2 reads SVGAGI. This CDR3 has 16 amino acids. The CDR3 loop is CASSYSAGNSENTIYF. CDR3 sequence (DNA): TGTGCCAGCAGTTACTCGGCAGGGAACTCTGAAAACACCATATATTTT.

This chain links TRBV5-1 with TRBJ2-1; 7 bases agree with TRBD2. The CDR3 has 17 amino acids. CDR1 is SGHRS, CDR2 YFSETQ, per germline. J lost 0 bases, V lost 1 base, and 7 bases had no gene match. The DNA for the CDR3 is TGCGCCAGCAGCTTGTTTGTCGGGGGGAGCTCCTACAATGAGCAGTTCTTC. This translates into CASSLFVGGSSYNEQFF.

The chain joins TRBV10-2 to TRBJ2-1, with D hard to call. CDR3 size: 15 residues. V was cut by 8 bases and J by 4 bases, with 18 bases left in between. Germline values: CDR1 WSHSY, CDR2 SAAADI. Here the CDR3 DNA reads TGCGCCAGCGCTACAGTTCCACCATCTTACAATGAGCAGTTCTTC. It codes for CASATVPPSYNEQFF.

The chain recombines TRBV6-1 with TRBJ1-2; D gene uncertain. V was pared by 0 bases and J by 5 bases, with 13 bases between. The CDR3 consists of 15 residues. The V gene's germline CDR1 is MNHNS and CDR2 SASEGT. The CDR3, as DNA: TGTGCCAGCAGTGAAGCGCACGGCCAGCCGTATGGCTACACCTTC. Protein sequence: CASSEAHGQPYGYTF.

The J gene is TRBJ2-1, the V gene TRBV25-1; D remains ambiguous. Germline V lookup: CDR1 MGHDK, CDR2 SYGVNS. V dropped 0 bases and J dropped 0 bases, with 12 bases sitting between them. This CDR3 has 17 residues. The chain's CDR3 is CASSEYRTVSSYNEQFF. For the CDR3, the DNA is TGTGCCAGCAGTGAATATCGGACGGTCAGCTCCTACAATGAGCAGTTCTTC.

The chain links TRBV5-6 to TRBJ2-7; D gene ambiguous. The V end was cut by 3 bases, the J end by 5 bases, with 6 bases between. Germline V lookup: CDR1 SGHDT, CDR2 YYEEEE. The CDR3 loop spans 11 amino acids. The CDR3 DNA reads as TGTGCCAGCAGCTCTACTCACGAGCAGTACTTC. Protein product: CASSSTHEQYF.

The CDR3 is CASSVYSPTSSGNTIYF. CDR3 nucleotides: TGTGCCAGCAGTGTTTATAGTCCCACTAGCTCTGGAAACACCATATATTTT. This rearrangement joins TRBV2 to TRBJ1-3; D uncertain. V lost 4 bases, J lost 0 bases, and 16 bases lay in between. This CDR3 contains 17 residues. CDR1 and CDR2 (germline): SNHLY, FYNNEI. The complete variable domain, with remaining parts taken from reference TRBV2 and TRBJ1-3, reads EPEVTQTPSHQVTQMGQEVILRCVPISNHLYFYWYRQILGQKVEFLVSFYNNEISEKSEIFDDQFSVERPDGSNFTLKIRSTKLEDSAMYFCASSVYSPTSSGNTIYFGEGSWLTVV.

The V gene is TRBV3-1 (or the pseudogene TRBV3-2), the J gene TRBJ1-5, with no clear D. The germline gives CDR1 LGHDT, CDR2 YNNKEL (reference sequence). V shed 1 base and J shed 5 bases, with 12 bases lying between them. This CDR3 contains 15 residues. This CDR3 is CASSQGGGNDQPQHF. The CDR3 nucleotides are TGTGCCAGCAGCCAAGGTGGAGGGAACGATCAGCCCCAGCATTTT.

This sequence joins TRBV6-5 and TRBJ1-2; tentatively, D is TRBD1 (6 bases). The CDR3 spans 13 residues. Trimming cost V 7 bases and J 2 bases, with 11 bases left between them. Germline V CDR1 and CDR2: MNHEY, SVGAGI. CDR3 sequence reads: CASTRGQNYGYTF. CDR3 in DNA: TGTGCCAGCACCCGAGGACAGAACTATGGCTACACCTTC.

The chain has TRBV11-2 and TRBJ2-3; 7 positions agree with TRBD1. Germline V gene sequence: CDR1 SGHAT, CDR2 FQNNGV. V trimming: 2 bases; J trimming: 2 bases; junction bases outside the gene matches: 4. The CDR3 has 15 amino acids. CDR3 DNA sequence: TGTGCCAGCAGCTTACAGGGACAGAACACAGATACGCAGTATTTT. Amino acid sequence: CASSLQGQNTDTQYF.

The rearrangement uses TRBV20-1 and TRBJ1-1; D gene uncertain. Germline V gives CDR1 DFQATT, CDR2 SNEGSKA (reference sequence). The V end was cut by 0 bases, the J end by 6 bases, with 5 bases between. The CDR3 has 11 amino acids. CDR3: CSARDVAEAFF. In DNA form, the CDR3 reads TGCAGTGCTAGAGATGTGGCTGAAGCTTTCTTT.

The chain combines TRBV15 with TRBJ1-5, with D possibly matching TRBD1 (5 bases). Germline assignment: CDR1 LNHNV and CDR2 YYDKDF (reference sequence). The CDR3 covers 16 residues. Trimming took off 1 base at V and 1 base at J, with 11 bases between the two ends. The CDR3: CATSRAQGSSNQPQHF. In nucleotides, the CDR3 is TGTGCCACCAGCAGAGCCCAGGGTTCAAGCAATCAGCCCCAGCATTTT.

The chain is built from TRBV5-1 and TRBJ1-1; D not certain. V lost 2 bases and J 2 bases, leaving 7 bases between the germline ends. Germline V CDR1 and CDR2: SGHRS, YFSETQ. There are 13 residues in the CDR3. The CDR3 protein is CASSLLHNTEAFF. The CDR3 DNA reads TGCGCCAGCAGCTTACTCCACAACACTGAAGCTTTCTTT.

V is TRBV4-1 and J is TRBJ1-5; D perhaps matches TRBD1 (5 bases). Trimming cost V 2 bases and J 3 bases, with 17 bases left between them. The CDR3 covers 17 residues. From germline, CDR1 is MGHRA and CDR2 YSYEKL. CDR3 protein: CASSQTAARRDNQPQHF. The CDR3, as DNA: TGCGCCAGCAGCCAAACGGCGGCTCGCAGGGACAATCAGCCCCAGCATTTT.

This clone was counted between two and nine times. This rearrangement joins TRBV11-2 to TRBJ1-2; D is uncertain. With 2 bases removed from V and 3 bases from J, the gap between germline ends came to 16 bases. From germline, CDR1 is SGHAT and CDR2 FQNNGV. The CDR3 runs to 16 residues. The CDR3 region is CASSLISGFDDYGYTF. The CDR3 nucleotides read TGTGCCAGCAGCTTAATTTCGGGGTTTGATGACTATGGCTACACCTTC.

This clone was found once. The chain uses TRBV9 and TRBJ2-5, with D possibly TRBD1 on 6 matching bases. The CDR3 extends over 14 amino acids. V was clipped by 1 base and J by 5 bases, with 12 bases between them. The germline V gene encodes CDR1 SGDLS and CDR2 YYNGEE. CDR3 loop: CASSVTGGGETQYF. CDR3 in DNA: TGTGCCAGCAGCGTAACTGGGGGCGGGGAGACCCAGTACTTC. Together with reference TRBV9 and TRBJ2-5, the CDR3 gives the full variable domain: DSGVTQTPKHLITATGQRVTLRCSPRSGDLSVYWYQQSLDQGLQFLIQYYNGEERAKGNILERFSAQQFPDLHSELNLSSLELGDSALYFCASSVTGGGETQYFGPGTRLLVL.

The V and J genes are TRBV5-5 and TRBJ1-5; 9 nucleotides agree with TRBD1. Trimming took 3 bases from V and 7 from J; bases not matched to a gene: 8. The CDR3 totals 15 residues. The germline V gene encodes CDR1 SGHKS and CDR2 YYEKEE (reference sequence). CDR3 sequence: CASSSGTGPPQPQHF. In DNA, the CDR3 is TGTGCCAGCAGCTCCGGGACAGGGCCCCCCCAGCCCCAGCATTTT.

The chain has TRBV7-2 and TRBJ1-2; perhaps TRBD1 as D (6 bases). The CDR3 extends over 15 amino acids. The germline gives CDR1 SGHTA, CDR2 FQGNSA. Trimming took 3 bases from V and 5 from J, leaving 16 bases between them. CDR3: CASSFQGGGAYGYTF. As DNA, the CDR3 is TGTGCCAGCAGCTTCCAAGGGGGAGGGGCTTATGGCTACACCTTC.

The V call is TRBV11-2, the J call TRBJ2-1, with 13 bases identical to TRBD2. The CDR3 contains 15 residues. The J segment lost 6 bases and the V segment lost 5 bases, leaving 4 bases of the junction unmatched. Germline V lookup: CDR1 SGHAT, CDR2 FQNNGV. The CDR3 DNA follows: TGTGCCAGCAGCCCCGGACTAGCGGGAGTCAATGAGCAGTTCTTC. Translated, it gives CASSPGLAGVNEQFF.

This rearrangement joins TRBV13 to TRBJ2-7, with 8 bases identical to TRBD2. Looked up from germline, CDR1 is PRHDT and CDR2 is FYEKMQ (reference sequence). V gave up 1 base and J gave up 4 bases; unmatched junction bases: 9. This CDR3 comprises 16 residues. The CDR3 reads CASSLVPSGPRYEQYF. CDR3 bases: TGTGCCAGCAGCTTAGTCCCTAGCGGGCCCAGATACGAGCAGTACTTC.

The rearrangement uses TRBV6-2 or TRBV6-3 and TRBJ2-7, with 10 positions matching TRBD2. Trimming cost V 4 bases and J 4 bases; bases outside gene matches: 7. Germline CDR1 reads MNHEY; CDR2 reads SVGEGT. The CDR3 sequence is 15 residues long. The CDR3 sequence is CASSSEREGRYEQYF. CDR3 in DNA: TGTGCCAGCAGTTCCGAGCGGGAGGGCCGGTACGAGCAGTACTTC.

This chain uses TRBV6-5 with TRBJ1-1; D remains unclear. The CDR3 is 14 residues long. CDR1 is MNHEY, CDR2 SVGAGI, per germline. The ends were cut back, 2 bases at V and 2 bases at J, with 9 bases in the middle. For the CDR3, the DNA is TGTGCCAGCAGTTACGGGGAGGAAAACACTGAAGCTTTCTTT. Its translation: CASSYGEENTEAFF.

Here the CDR3 reads CASSLVAGYPYNSPLHF. For the CDR3, the DNA is TGTGCCAGCAGCTTAGTGGCAGGGTATCCCTATAATTCACCCCTCCACTTT. J is TRBJ1-6 and V is TRBV7-2; tentative D call: TRBD1 (5 bases). This CDR3 contains 17 residues. V was cut by 1 base and J by 2 bases, with 12 bases left in between. Germline V gives CDR1 SGHTA, CDR2 FQGNSA. The whole variable domain, filled in from reference TRBV7-2 and TRBJ1-6, reads GAGVSQSPSNKVTEKGKDVELRCDPISGHTALYWYRQSLGQGLEFLIYFQGNSAPDKSGLPSDRFSAERTGGSVSTLTIQRTQQEDSAVYLCASSLVAGYPYNSPLHFGNGTRLTVT.

Note on this clone: An end of the junction differs from the germline gene, which may be a read error. The rearrangement uses TRBV7-7 and TRBJ2-7; 9 bases map to TRBD1. There are 15 residues in the CDR3. Per germline, CDR1 SSHAT and CDR2 FNYEAQ (reference sequence). In DNA form, the CDR3 reads TGTGCTAGCAGCCCGCTACAGGGGGCGTCTTACGAGCAGTACTTC. It is translated as CASSPLQGASYEQYF.

J is TRBJ2-7 and V is TRBV30; TRBD2 is a possible D gene (5 bases). The CDR3 spans 10 residues. V dropped 6 bases and J dropped 6 bases, with 9 bases sitting between them. From germline, CDR1 is GTSNPN and CDR2 SVGIG (reference sequence). CDR3 in DNA: TGTGCCTGTGGGAGTTTCGAGCAGTACTTC. Its translation is CACGSFEQYF.

About this clone itself: This specimen includes other DNA sequences encoding the same CDR3. This chain links TRBV2 with TRBJ1-2, with 10 bases matching TRBD1. The CDR3 totals 14 residues. The V segment lost 6 bases and the J segment 4 bases; nucleotides outside the gene matches: 5. Germline CDR1 reads SNHLY; CDR2 reads FYNNEI. The DNA for the CDR3 is TGTGCCAGCAGCGAGACAGGGGGCACCTATGGCTACACCTTC. Protein sequence: CASSETGGTYGYTF. Complete variable domain (other parts from reference TRBV2 and TRBJ1-2): EPEVTQTPSHQVTQMGQEVILRCVPISNHLYFYWYRQILGQKVEFLVSFYNNEISEKSEIFDDQFSVERPDGSNFTLKIRSTKLEDSAMYFCASSETGGTYGYTFGSGTRLTVV.

The rearrangement joins TRBV19 to TRBJ1-5; a weak D match, TRBD1 (5 bases). Per the germline V gene, CDR1 is LNHDA and CDR2 is SQIVND (reference sequence). This CDR3 comprises 16 residues. Trimming shortened V by 7 bases and J by 4 bases, and 20 bases separated the two germline ends. The CDR3 loop reads CASIDRGRAENQPQHF. The CDR3 region has the DNA TGTGCCAGTATCGATAGGGGCAGGGCCGAGAATCAGCCCCAGCATTTT.